This T cell receptor beta chain comes out of a study of T-cell reconstitution after alpha-beta-depleted transplantation in children. Researchers prepared the TCRbeta library using unique molecular identifiers, the study reports. TCRdb independently ran MiXCR on the PCR reads; one entry per CDR3 protein. The sample records about 360,000 distinct CDR3 sequences, about 14% being singletons. Germline V gene sequence: CDR1 DFQATT, CDR2 SNEGSKA (reference sequence). V dropped 0 bases and J dropped 2 bases, with 8 bases sitting between them. The CDR3 runs 14 residues. The receptor's source is a human donor who donated a stem cell graft to a child with Fanconi anemia. The V gene is TRBV20-1, the J gene TRBJ1-5; maybe TRBD1 (6 bases). The sample in question was PBMCs, obtained from the stem cell graft. CDR3 in DNA: TGCAGTGCTAGAGATCGGACAGGCAATCAGCCCCAGCATTTT. Encoded protein: CSARDRTGNQPQHF.